This T cell receptor beta chain was captured in a study of type 1 and type 2 diabetes patients. On the study more broadly: Participants included type 1 and type 2 diabetes patients plus nondiabetic controls. Magnetic bead positive selection isolated CD4+ or CD8+ T cells from PBMCs.

Trimming removed 1 base from V and 5 bases from J, with 5 bases in between. The CDR3 has 11 residues. Germline loops: CDR1 DFQATT, CDR2 SNEGSKA (reference sequence). Amplification started from genomic DNA. Amplification of the beta chain CDR3 used 30 forward and 13 reverse multiplex primers. TCRdb re-called the multiplex PCR reads through MiXCR, storing one row per CDR3 protein. Found here are more than 250,000 distinct CDR3 sequences, roughly 44% of them singletons; the top ten hold roughly 13%. Note on this clonotype: Antigen: not known.

General study results and limits: Between type 2 diabetes and control samples, V and J usage averaged around 0.97 correlation.

Each diabetic donor fulfilled classification criteria for either type 1 or type 2. Specimen: peripheral blood mononuclear cells (PBMCs). This chain connects TRBV20-1 to TRBJ2-5; TRBD1 or TRBD2 may be the D gene (5 bases each). This receptor was taken from a man between 18 and 29 years old with type 2 diabetes. The DNA of the CDR3 is TGCAGTGCTAGAGGGGACGAGACCCAGTACTTC. Its protein is CSARGDETQYF.